These 32 T cell receptor beta chains came from one sample sequenced in a study of T cell repertoires in cytomegalovirus infection. No cognate antigen is known for these TCRs. TCRdb processed the reads anew with MiXCR; each CDR3 protein has one entry. The sample shows more than 250,000 distinct CDR3 sequences, just under 25% of them seen only once. The sample here was cultured PBMCs, taken from culture after CMV antigen stimulation. These receptors came from a human donor in good health (CMV status not recorded). Some clones in this sample may be carry-over from other donors' samples.

The chain is built from TRBV6-6 and TRBJ2-2; D remains ambiguous. Germline CDR1 MNHNY, CDR2 SVGAGI (reference sequence). This CDR3 contains 15 residues. The V end was cut by 7 bases, the J end by 6 bases, with 18 bases between. Here the CDR3 DNA reads TGTGCCAGCACCGACCCCGCTAGAAGACCCGGGGAGCTGTTTTTT. Protein product: CASTDPARRPGELFF.

This clonotype was picked up a small number of times. J is TRBJ2-7 and V is TRBV2; 7 nucleotides line up with TRBD1. Germline assignment: CDR1 SNHLY and CDR2 FYNNEI. CDR3 length: 14 residues. Trimming took 4 bases from V and 0 from J; bases not matched to a gene: 3. CDR3 region: CASSAQGSSYEQYV. The CDR3 region has the DNA TGTGCCAGCAGTGCACAGGGGAGCTCCTACGAGCAGTACGTC.

At least ten counts were recorded for this clonotype. The J gene is TRBJ2-5, the V gene TRBV7-9; TRBD2 matches at 9 bases. CDR3 length: 15 residues. From germline, CDR1 is SEHNR and CDR2 FQNEAQ (reference sequence). V was clipped by 3 bases and J by 4 bases; unmatched bases: 6. The CDR3: CASSFIAGEGETQYF. The CDR3 DNA is TGTGCCAGCAGCTTTATAGCGGGAGAGGGAGAGACCCAGTACTTC.

This clonotype was detected ten times or more. The chain has TRBV28 and TRBJ2-7; D is uncertain. Germline V lookup: CDR1 MDHEN, CDR2 SYDVKM. The CDR3 is made up of 14 amino acids. V lost 3 bases and J lost 3, with 12 bases in between. CDR3 DNA: TGTGCCAGCAGTTTGTGGGGTGGAGACTACGAGCAGTACTTC. Amino acids: CASSLWGGDYEQYF.

This clonotype was found many times. This sequence joins TRBV7-2 and TRBJ2-1; tentatively, D is TRBD1 (5 bases). The CDR3 consists of 15 residues. The germline V and J ends were trimmed by 2 bases and 8 bases, with 16 bases remaining between them. Germline-derived CDR1 and CDR2 are SGHTA and FQGNSA. The CDR3 is CASSLPPPRAHEQFF. The CDR3 DNA reads as TGTGCCAGCAGCTTACCCCCCCCCAGGGCCCATGAGCAGTTCTTC.

This chain links TRBV7-2 with TRBJ2-7; 9 bases are shared with TRBD2. J gave up 2 bases and V 5 bases, and 4 bases lay outside the gene matches. The CDR3 runs to 14 residues. Germline CDR1 reads SGHTA; CDR2 reads FQGNSA. The CDR3 coding sequence is TGTGCCAGCAGCCGGGGACTAGCAGCCTACGAGCAGTACTTC. It is translated as CASSRGLAAYEQYF.

This clonotype was detected only a few times. This chain uses TRBV10-3 with TRBJ1-6, with 10 nucleotides matching TRBD1. The CDR3 contains 15 residues. J lost 9 bases, V lost 10 bases, and 12 bases had no gene match. Germline lookup yields CDR1 ENHRY and CDR2 SYGVKD. CDR3: CATRLPGTGVSPLHF. The DNA of the CDR3 is TGTGCCACCCGCCTTCCCGGGACAGGGGTTTCACCCCTCCACTTT.

This clonotype was recorded a few times. The chain couples TRBV5-8 to TRBJ2-5; TRBD1 matches at 9 bases. The germline V gene encodes CDR1 SGHTS and CDR2 YDEGEE. The CDR3 covers 16 residues. V dropped 0 bases and J dropped 0; count of bases not matched to a gene: 3. CDR3 residues: CASSLGTGEYQETQYF. The DNA of the CDR3 is TGTGCCAGCAGCTTGGGGACAGGGGAATACCAAGAGACCCAGTACTTC.

This clonotype came up a few times. V usage is TRBV6-1 and J usage is TRBJ1-6; D might be TRBD1 (6 bases). The ends were cut back, 2 bases at V and 9 bases at J, with 14 bases in the middle. The CDR3 is made up of 15 amino acids. Germline values: CDR1 MNHNS, CDR2 SASEGT. Written as DNA, the CDR3 is TGTGCCAGCAGTGAATTTCTACAGGGCGGTTCACCCCTCCACTTT. Translated, it gives CASSEFLQGGSPLHF.

This chain links TRBV7-2 with TRBJ2-3; D assignment may be TRBD1 or TRBD2 (5 bases each). CDR3 length: 13 amino acids. Trimming removed 5 bases at V and 6 bases at J, with 12 bases between. Per the germline V gene, CDR1 is SGHTA and CDR2 is FQGNSA. CDR3 loop: CASSRGTFDTQYF. CDR3 sequence (DNA): TGTGCCAGCAGCCGTGGGACCTTCGATACGCAGTATTTT.

This clonotype was counted between two and nine times. The rearrangement uses TRBV29-1 and TRBJ2-5; tentative D call: TRBD1 (7 bases). Germline V lookup: CDR1 SQVTM, CDR2 ANQGSEA. V lost 6 bases to trimming and J lost 5 bases, with 13 bases between them. The CDR3 contains 12 residues. CDR3 in DNA: TGCAGCGTCGGGGGACAGATCGAGACCCAGTACTTC. Residues: CSVGGQIETQYF.

The chain combines TRBV19 with TRBJ2-5; either TRBD1 or TRBD2 may supply D (5 bases each). The CDR3 contains 15 residues. V lost 5 bases and J lost 4, with 17 bases in between. Germline CDR1 is LNHDA and CDR2 is SQIVND (reference sequence). In DNA, the CDR3 is TGTGCCAGTAGTCCCTGGGGGATCCCCGGAGAGACCCAGTACTTC. Its protein product is CASSPWGIPGETQYF.

The sample holds a few counts of this clonotype. J is TRBJ2-1 and V is TRBV4-3; no clear D gene. The CDR3 extends over 14 amino acids. Germline V lookup: CDR1 LGHNA, CDR2 YSLEER. Trimming took 2 bases from V and 6 from J, leaving 11 bases between them. The CDR3 sequence: CASSQLLPANEQFF. The CDR3 region has the DNA TGCGCCAGCAGCCAACTACTACCCGCCAATGAGCAGTTCTTC.

This clonotype was counted ten times or more. The chain has TRBV7-2 and TRBJ2-7; 9 bases are a match to TRBD1. The CDR3 sequence is 15 residues long. Germline V gene data show CDR1 as SGHTA and CDR2 as FQGNSA. J lost 0 bases, V lost 5 bases, and 5 bases had no gene match. The CDR3 reads CASSPGTGSSYEQYF. The CDR3 nucleotides read TGTGCCAGCAGCCCGGGGACAGGGAGCTCCTACGAGCAGTACTTC.

This clonotype has more than one count but fewer than ten. This rearrangement joins TRBV11-2 to TRBJ2-3, with 7 bases identical to TRBD1. This CDR3 is 13 amino acids long. CDR1 and CDR2 (germline): SGHAT, FQNNGV. The V gene end was trimmed by 6 bases and the J gene end by 4 bases; junction bases not matched to a gene: 4. The CDR3, as DNA: TGTGCCAGCAGGTTTCAGGGGGCAGATACGCAGTATTTT. Protein: CASRFQGADTQYF. Supplemented by reference TRBV11-2 and TRBJ2-3, the full variable domain reads EAGVAQSPRYKIIEKRQSVAFWCNPISGHATLYWYQQILGQGPKLLIQFQNNGVVDDSQLPKDRFSAERLKGVDSTLKIQPAKLEDSAVYLCASRFQGADTQYFGPGTRLTVL.

The chain is built from TRBV5-1 and TRBJ2-7, with 7 bases lining up with TRBD1. Losses at the gene ends were 4 bases for V and 7 bases for J; bases not matched to a gene: 17. The CDR3 totals 16 residues. Germline V gives CDR1 SGHRS, CDR2 YFSETQ. The DNA for the CDR3 is TGCGCCAGCAGCACGAATAGGGACAGAGAAGTTGTAGAGCAGTACTTC. Translation: CASSTNRDREVVEQYF. The full variable domain, completed using reference TRBV5-1 and TRBJ2-7, is KAGVTQTPRYLIKTRGQQVTLSCSPISGHRSVSWYQQTPGQGLQFLFEYFSETQRNKGNFPGRFSGRQFSNSRSEMNVSTLELGDSALYLCASSTNRDREVVEQYFGPGTRLTVT.

This clonotype was observed a handful of times. The gene calls are TRBV27 and TRBJ2-3; TRBD2 might be the D (6 bases). The CDR3 is 15 residues long. Trimming left V 5 bases short and J 7 bases short, with 19 bases between. Germline V gene lookup returns CDR1 MNHEY and CDR2 SMNVEV (reference sequence). The CDR3 coding sequence is TGTGCCAGCAGTCCCCGGGACTTTACCACTCATACGCAGTATTTT. Residues: CASSPRDFTTHTQYF.

The J gene is TRBJ2-1, the V gene TRBV6-2 or TRBV6-3; perhaps D is TRBD1 or TRBD2 (5 bases each). V dropped 7 bases and J dropped 0 bases, with 16 bases sitting between them. In germline, CDR1 is MNHEY, CDR2 SVGEGT. This CDR3 comprises 16 residues. The CDR3 nucleotides are TGTGCCAGCACCCCCCGGGGCGGAGGCTCCTACAATGAGCAGTTCTTC. Protein: CASTPRGGGSYNEQFF.

The chain employs TRBV7-2 and TRBJ2-7; TRBD2 agrees at 10 bases. The junction had 5 bases not matched to a gene; V was cut back by 2 bases and J by 4 bases. The CDR3 runs to 15 residues. Germline V gene data show CDR1 as SGHTA and CDR2 as FQGNSA. In nucleotides, the CDR3 is TGTGCCAGCAGCTTACCAGGACTAGCGGTTTACGAGCAGTACTTC. Its protein product is CASSLPGLAVYEQYF.

This rearrangement joins TRBV7-9 to TRBJ2-5, with 10 nucleotides matching TRBD2. V was clipped by 4 bases and J by 5 bases; unmatched bases: 7. CDR3 length equals 15 residues. Per germline, CDR1 SEHNR and CDR2 FQNEAQ (reference sequence). The CDR3 region is CASSSPASGSETQYF. CDR3 DNA sequence: TGTGCCAGCAGCTCCCCGGCTAGCGGGAGCGAGACCCAGTACTTC.

This clonotype showed up just a few times. This sequence joins TRBV19 and TRBJ1-1, with 7 bases aligning to TRBD1. The CDR3 has 14 residues. The ends lost 10 bases at V and 1 base at J; junction bases unmatched: 9. Germline loops: CDR1 LNHDA, CDR2 SQIVND (reference sequence). The CDR3 DNA sequence: TGTGCCACCGACCGGGACAGACCGAACACTGAAGCTTTCTTT. Residues: CATDRDRPNTEAFF.

The genes are TRBV14 and TRBJ2-1, with a possible D match to TRBD2 (6 bases). The CDR3 is made up of 15 amino acids. Between the trimmed V and J ends, which lost 1 base and 5 bases, there was a span of 12 bases. The germline gives CDR1 SGHDN, CDR2 FVKESK. The CDR3 DNA sequence: TGTGCCAGCAGCCAAGTCCTAGCGTGGAACAATGAGCAGTTCTTC. It codes for CASSQVLAWNNEQFF.

This CDR3 is CASTAGGGYNEQFF. The CDR3 DNA reads TGTGCCAGCACCGCAGGGGGGGGTTACAATGAGCAGTTCTTC. V is TRBV7-8 and J is TRBJ2-1; D might be TRBD1 or TRBD2, each matching 7 bases. The CDR3 totals 14 residues. The germline V gene has CDR1 SGHVS and CDR2 FQNEAQ. V dropped 7 bases and J dropped 4 bases, with 14 bases sitting between them. The full variable domain, in which reference TRBV7-8 and TRBJ2-1 provide the parts outside the CDR3, is GAGVSQSPRYKVAKRGQDVALRCDPISGHVSLFWYQQALGQGPEFLTYFQNEAQLDKSGLPSDRFFAERPEGSVSTLKIQRTQQEDSAVYLCASTAGGGYNEQFFGPGTRLTVL.

The chain uses TRBV7-2 and TRBJ2-7; no reliable D call. The CDR3 sequence is 14 residues long. V lost 1 base, J lost 0 bases, and 7 bases lay in between. From germline, CDR1 is SGHTA and CDR2 FQGNSA. CDR3 DNA: TGTGCCAGCAGCTTAGGTGGCAACTCCTACGAGCAGTACTTC. Translating gives CASSLGGNSYEQYF.

In its sample, this clonotype was seen a few times. This rearrangement joins TRBV7-2 to TRBJ2-3, with D possibly matching TRBD2 (5 bases). Germline lookup yields CDR1 SGHTA and CDR2 FQGNSA. V shed 5 bases and J shed 8 bases, with 17 bases lying between them. The CDR3 loop spans 14 amino acids. CDR3 sequence reads: CASSKRESGGTQYF. The DNA for the CDR3 is TGTGCCAGCAGCAAACGGGAAAGCGGCGGTACGCAGTATTTT.

The rearrangement links TRBV6-6 to TRBJ1-5; D may be TRBD1 (6 bases). The V end was cut by 7 bases, the J end by 7 bases, with 11 bases between. The CDR3 runs to 12 residues. Germline assignment: CDR1 MNHNY and CDR2 SVGAGI (reference sequence). The DNA for the CDR3 is TGTGCCAGCACTTCCGGGGGCCAGCCCCAGCATTTT. Its protein product is CASTSGGQPQHF.

This clonotype was counted many times. The rearrangement links TRBV6-2 or TRBV6-3 to TRBJ1-2, with 7 bases identical to TRBD1. This CDR3 region has 14 residues. CDR1 and CDR2 from the germline V gene are MNHEY and SVGEGT. J gave up 5 bases and V 0 bases, and 3 bases lay outside the gene matches. CDR3 sequence reads: CASSYSGQTYGYTF. CDR3 DNA sequence: TGTGCCAGCAGTTACTCGGGACAGACTTATGGCTACACCTTC.

V and J are TRBV7-2 and TRBJ2-1; TRBD2 matches at 10 bases. J gave up 10 bases and V 5 bases, and 11 bases lay outside the gene matches. The CDR3 has 15 amino acids. Germline V gene lookup returns CDR1 SGHTA and CDR2 FQGNSA. As DNA, the CDR3 is TGTGCCAGCAGCCCCTGGGAAGGTAGCGGGGGGGAGCAGTTCTTC. Its protein product is CASSPWEGSGGEQFF.

Only one count was recorded for this clonotype. The J gene is TRBJ2-1, the V gene TRBV7-9; 14 nucleotides line up with TRBD2. Germline assignment: CDR1 SEHNR and CDR2 FQNEAQ (reference sequence). J lost 8 bases, V lost 5 bases, and 14 bases had no gene match. The CDR3 has 18 amino acids. The CDR3 here is CASSLSKGGLAGVHEQFF. The CDR3 DNA follows: TGTGCCAGCAGCCTTTCTAAGGGGGGACTAGCGGGAGTCCATGAGCAGTTCTTC.

The sample holds a few counts of this clonotype. The CDR3 here is CASSYGTGGRAEAFF. CDR3 nucleotide sequence: TGTGCCAGCAGTTACGGGACAGGGGGCCGAGCTGAAGCTTTCTTT. The J gene is TRBJ1-1, the V gene TRBV6-5; TRBD1 agrees at 12 bases. The CDR3 has 15 amino acids. V lost 2 bases to trimming and J lost 6 bases; unmatched junction nucleotides: 4. Germline V gives CDR1 MNHEY, CDR2 SVGAGI.

The genes are TRBV6-2 or TRBV6-3 and TRBJ2-6; D possibly uses TRBD1 or TRBD2 (5 bases each). Per germline, CDR1 MNHEY and CDR2 SVGEGT. V lost 4 bases to trimming and J lost 0 bases, with 13 bases between them. The CDR3 is made up of 17 amino acids. The CDR3 DNA follows: TGTGCCAGCAGTTCGGCTGGGGGAGCCTCTGGGGCCAACGTCCTGACTTTC. The encoded protein is CASSSAGGASGANVLTF.

This clonotype has at least ten counts. The V gene is TRBV24-1, the J gene TRBJ2-1; weak D call: TRBD2 (6 bases). The V and J ends lost 4 bases and 2 bases respectively, with 11 bases between them. The CDR3 length is 15 residues. Germline loops: CDR1 KGHDR, CDR2 SFDVKD. In nucleotides, the CDR3 is TGTGCCACCAGTGAGGAGGGAGGCGCCTACAATGAGCAGTTCTTC. It codes for CATSEEGGAYNEQFF.